This T cell receptor beta chain is drawn from a study of blood T cells in healthy people across ages. Only a few counts were recorded for this clonotype. Its matching antigen is unknown. Then a second PCR, running roughly 7 to 11 cycles, was carried out with a sample-barcoded 5' primer and a J-beta primer mix. TCRdb processed the 5' RACE reads anew with MiXCR; each CDR3 protein has one entry. The profile shows approximately 800,000 distinct CDR3 sequences, nearly 60% of them singletons. With 2 bases removed from V and 2 bases from J, the gap between germline ends came to 7 bases. The CDR3 totals 13 residues. Germline V gives CDR1 DFQATT, CDR2 SNEGSKA (reference sequence). Study-level points and caveats: Naive and antigen-experienced cells could not be conclusively compared, given unsorted PBMCs. There were more naive CD4+ cells and higher diversity in long-lived donors than in aged donors.

The sequence was obtained from a man under 40 in good health. This chain joins TRBV20-1 and TRBJ2-4; D might be TRBD1 (6 bases). Sequencing used blood. The CDR3 sequence: CSARRDTKNIQYF. The CDR3 nucleotides are TGCAGTGCTAGAAGGGACACCAAAAACATTCAGTACTTC.